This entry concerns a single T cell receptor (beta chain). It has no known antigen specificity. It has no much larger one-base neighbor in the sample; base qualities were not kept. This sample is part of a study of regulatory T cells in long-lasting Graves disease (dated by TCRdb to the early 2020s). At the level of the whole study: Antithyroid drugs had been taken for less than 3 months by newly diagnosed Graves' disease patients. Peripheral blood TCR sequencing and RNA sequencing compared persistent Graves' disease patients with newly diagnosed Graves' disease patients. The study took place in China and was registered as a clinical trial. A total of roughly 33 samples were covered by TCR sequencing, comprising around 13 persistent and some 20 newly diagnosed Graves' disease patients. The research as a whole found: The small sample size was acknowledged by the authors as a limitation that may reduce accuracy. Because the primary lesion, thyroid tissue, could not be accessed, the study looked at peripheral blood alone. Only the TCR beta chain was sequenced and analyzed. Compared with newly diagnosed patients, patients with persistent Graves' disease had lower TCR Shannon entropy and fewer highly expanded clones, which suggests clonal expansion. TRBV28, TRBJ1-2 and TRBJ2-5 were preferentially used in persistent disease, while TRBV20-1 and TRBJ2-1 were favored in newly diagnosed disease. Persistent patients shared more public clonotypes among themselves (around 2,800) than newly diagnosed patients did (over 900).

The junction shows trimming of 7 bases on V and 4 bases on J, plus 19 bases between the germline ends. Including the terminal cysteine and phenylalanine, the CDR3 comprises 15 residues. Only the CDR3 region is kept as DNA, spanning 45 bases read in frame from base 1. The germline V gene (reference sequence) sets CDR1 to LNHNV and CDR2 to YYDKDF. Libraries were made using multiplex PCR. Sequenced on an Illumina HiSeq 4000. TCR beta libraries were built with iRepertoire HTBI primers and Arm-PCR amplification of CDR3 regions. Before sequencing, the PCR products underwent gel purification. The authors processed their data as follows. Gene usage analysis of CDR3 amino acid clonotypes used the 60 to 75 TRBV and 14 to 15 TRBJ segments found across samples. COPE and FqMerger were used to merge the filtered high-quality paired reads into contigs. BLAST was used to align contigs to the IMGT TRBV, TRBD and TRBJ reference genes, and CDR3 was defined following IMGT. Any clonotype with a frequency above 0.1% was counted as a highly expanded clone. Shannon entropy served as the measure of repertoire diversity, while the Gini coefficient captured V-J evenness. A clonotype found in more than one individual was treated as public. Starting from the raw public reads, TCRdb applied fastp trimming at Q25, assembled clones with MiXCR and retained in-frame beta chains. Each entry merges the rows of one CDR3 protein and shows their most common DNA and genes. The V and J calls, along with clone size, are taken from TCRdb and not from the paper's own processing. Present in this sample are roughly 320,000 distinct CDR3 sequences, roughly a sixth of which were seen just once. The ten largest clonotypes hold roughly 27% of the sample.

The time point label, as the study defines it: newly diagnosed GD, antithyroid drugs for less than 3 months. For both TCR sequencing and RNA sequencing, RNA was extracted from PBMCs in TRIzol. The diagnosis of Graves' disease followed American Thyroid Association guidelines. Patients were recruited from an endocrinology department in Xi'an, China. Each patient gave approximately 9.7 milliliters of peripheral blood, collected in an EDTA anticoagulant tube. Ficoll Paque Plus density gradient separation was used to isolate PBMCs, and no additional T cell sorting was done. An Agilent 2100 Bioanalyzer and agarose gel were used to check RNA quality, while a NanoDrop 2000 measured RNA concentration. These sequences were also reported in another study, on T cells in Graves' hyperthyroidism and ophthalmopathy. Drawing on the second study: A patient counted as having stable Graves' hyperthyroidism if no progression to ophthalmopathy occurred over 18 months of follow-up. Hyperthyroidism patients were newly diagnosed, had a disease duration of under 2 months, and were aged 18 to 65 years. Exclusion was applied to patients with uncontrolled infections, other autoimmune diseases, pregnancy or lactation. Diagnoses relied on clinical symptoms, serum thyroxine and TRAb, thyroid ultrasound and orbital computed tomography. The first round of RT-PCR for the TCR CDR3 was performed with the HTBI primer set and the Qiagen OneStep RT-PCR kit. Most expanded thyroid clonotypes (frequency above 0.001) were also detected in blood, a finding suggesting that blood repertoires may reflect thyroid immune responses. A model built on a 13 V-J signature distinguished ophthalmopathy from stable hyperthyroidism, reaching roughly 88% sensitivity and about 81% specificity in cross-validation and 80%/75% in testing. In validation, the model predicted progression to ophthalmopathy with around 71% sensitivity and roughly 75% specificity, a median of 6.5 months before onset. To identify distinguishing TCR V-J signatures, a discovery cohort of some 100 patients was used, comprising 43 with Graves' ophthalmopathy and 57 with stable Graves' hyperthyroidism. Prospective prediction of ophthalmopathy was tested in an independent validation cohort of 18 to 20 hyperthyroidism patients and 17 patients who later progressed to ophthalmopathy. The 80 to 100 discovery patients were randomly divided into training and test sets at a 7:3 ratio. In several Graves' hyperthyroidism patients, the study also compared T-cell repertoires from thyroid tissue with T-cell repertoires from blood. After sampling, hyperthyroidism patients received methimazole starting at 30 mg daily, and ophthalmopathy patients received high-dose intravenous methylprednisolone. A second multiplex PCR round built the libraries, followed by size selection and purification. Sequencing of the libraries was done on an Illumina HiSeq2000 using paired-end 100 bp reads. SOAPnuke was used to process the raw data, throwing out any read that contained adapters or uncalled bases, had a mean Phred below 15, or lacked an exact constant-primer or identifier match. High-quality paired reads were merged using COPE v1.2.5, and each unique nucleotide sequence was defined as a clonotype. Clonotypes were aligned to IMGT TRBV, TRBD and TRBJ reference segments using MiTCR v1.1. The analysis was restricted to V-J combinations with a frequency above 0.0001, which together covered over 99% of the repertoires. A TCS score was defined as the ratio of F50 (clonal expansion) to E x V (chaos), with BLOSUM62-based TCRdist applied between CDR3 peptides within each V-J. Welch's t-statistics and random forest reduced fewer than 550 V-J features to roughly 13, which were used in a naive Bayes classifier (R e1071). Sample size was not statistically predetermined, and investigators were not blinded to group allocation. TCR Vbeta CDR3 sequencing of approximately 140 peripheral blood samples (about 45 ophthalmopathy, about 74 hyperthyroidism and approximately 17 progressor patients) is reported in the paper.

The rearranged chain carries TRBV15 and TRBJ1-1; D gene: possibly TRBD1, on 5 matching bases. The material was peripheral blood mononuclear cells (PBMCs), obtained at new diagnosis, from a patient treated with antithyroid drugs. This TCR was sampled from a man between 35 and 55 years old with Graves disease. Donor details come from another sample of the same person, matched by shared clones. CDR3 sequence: CATTTRVRGATEAFF. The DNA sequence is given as TGTGCCACCACCACGAGAGTTCGGGGCGCCACTGAAGCTTTCTTT.